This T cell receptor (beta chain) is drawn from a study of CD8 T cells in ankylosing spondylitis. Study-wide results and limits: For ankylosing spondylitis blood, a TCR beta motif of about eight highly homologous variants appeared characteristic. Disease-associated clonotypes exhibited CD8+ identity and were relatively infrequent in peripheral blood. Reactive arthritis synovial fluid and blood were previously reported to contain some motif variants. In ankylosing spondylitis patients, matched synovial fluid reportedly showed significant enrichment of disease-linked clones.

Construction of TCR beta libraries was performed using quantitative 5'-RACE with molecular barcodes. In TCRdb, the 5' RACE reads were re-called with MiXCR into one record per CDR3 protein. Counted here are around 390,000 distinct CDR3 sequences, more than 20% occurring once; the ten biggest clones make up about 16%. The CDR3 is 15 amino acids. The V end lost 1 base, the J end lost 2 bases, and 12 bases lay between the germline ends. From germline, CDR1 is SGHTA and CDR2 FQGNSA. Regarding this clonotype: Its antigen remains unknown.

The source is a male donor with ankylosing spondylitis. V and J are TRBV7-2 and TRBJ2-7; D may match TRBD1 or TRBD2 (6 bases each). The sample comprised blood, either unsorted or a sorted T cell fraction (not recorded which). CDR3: CASSLGGATPYEQYF. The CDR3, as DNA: TGTGCCAGCAGCTTAGGGGGGGCAACACCCTACGAGCAGTACTTC.